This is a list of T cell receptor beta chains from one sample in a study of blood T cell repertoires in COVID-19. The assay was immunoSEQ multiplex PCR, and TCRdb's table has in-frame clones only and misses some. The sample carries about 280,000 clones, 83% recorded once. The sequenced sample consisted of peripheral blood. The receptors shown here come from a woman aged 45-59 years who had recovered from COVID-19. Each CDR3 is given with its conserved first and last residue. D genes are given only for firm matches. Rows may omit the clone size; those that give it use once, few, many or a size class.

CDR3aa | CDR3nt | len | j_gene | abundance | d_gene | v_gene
CASSPAGSGELFF | TGTGCCAGCAGCCCCGCGGGGTCCGGGGAGCTGTTTTTT | 13 | TRBJ2-2 | . | . | TRBV5-6
CASSQFSGGASGTDTQYF | TGTGCCAGCAGCCAGTTTAGCGGGGGGGCAAGTGGCACAGATACGCAGTATTTT | 18 | TRBJ2-3 | once | TRBD2 | TRBV3-1/TRBV3-2
CASSSEDRVNYTEAFF | TGCGCCAGCAGCTCAGAGGACAGAGTGAACTACACTGAAGCTTTCTTT | 16 | TRBJ1-1 | . | . | TRBV5-1
CASSSVGTSSFGGYTF | TGTGCCAGCAGTTCCGTCGGGACAAGCAGTTTCGGGGGCTACACCTTC | 16 | TRBJ1-2 | . | . | TRBV28
CASSMGTEVNSPLHF | TGTGCCAGTAGTATGGGGACAGAGGTTAATTCACCCCTCCACTTT | 15 | TRBJ1-6 | . | TRBD1 | TRBV19
CASSLAASGGSSYNEQFF | TGTGCCAGCAGCTTAGCAGCTAGCGGGGGGTCCTCCTACAATGAGCAGTTCTTC | 18 | TRBJ2-1 | . | TRBD2 | TRBV7-3
CASSYSTGTGTPGVADTQYF | TGTGCCAGCAGTTACTCGACTGGGACAGGAACCCCGGGAGTAGCAGATACGCAGTATTTT | 20 | TRBJ2-3 | . | TRBD1 | TRBV6-2/TRBV6-3
CASSLFGIRERRTEAFF | TGTGCCAGCAGCTTGTTCGGGATCCGGGAAAGGAGGACTGAAGCTTTCTTT | 17 | TRBJ1-1 | . | . | TRBV5-5
CASSSGQGVNSPLHF | TGTGCCAGCAGTTCTGGACAGGGCGTTAATTCACCCCTCCACTTT | 15 | TRBJ1-6 | . | TRBD1 | TRBV28
CASSSEISGGNIQYF | TGTGCCAGCTCATCGGAGATTAGCGGGGGAAACATTCAGTACTTC | 15 | TRBJ2-4 | . | TRBD2 | TRBV18
CASSFGGRGEKLFF | TGTGCCAGCAGCTTCGGGGGAAGAGGTGAAAAACTGTTTTTT | 14 | TRBJ1-4 | . | . | TRBV13
CASSLSQGSWGAYEQYF | TGTGCCAGCAGTTTAAGCCAGGGGAGTTGGGGAGCCTACGAGCAGTACTTC | 17 | TRBJ2-7 | . | . | TRBV28
CASSEVSGGAETQYF | TGTGCCAGCAGTGAAGTGAGCGGGGGGGCAGAGACCCAGTACTTC | 15 | TRBJ2-5 | . | TRBD2 | TRBV6-1
CASSEPIIRTGETTNYGYTF | TGCGCCAGCAGTGAACCAATCATAAGGACTGGGGAGACTACTAACTATGGCTACACCTTC | 20 | TRBJ1-2 | . | . | TRBV10-1
CATRDSQETQYF | TGTGCCACCAGGGACAGCCAAGAGACCCAGTACTTC | 12 | TRBJ2-5 | . | . | TRBV24-1
CASRLAGGTRDTQYF | TGTGCCAGCCGACTAGCGGGAGGGACAAGAGATACGCAGTATTTT | 15 | TRBJ2-3 | . | TRBD2 | TRBV28
CASSLSARGTQYF | TGTGCCAGCAGTTTATCTGCCAGGGGTACGCAGTATTTT | 13 | TRBJ2-3 | once | . | TRBV28
CASSQGSGLSGNTIYF | TGTGCCAGCAGCCAAGGGTCAGGACTCTCTGGAAACACCATATATTTT | 16 | TRBJ1-3 | . | . | TRBV3-1/TRBV3-2
CASSILAGPNTGELFF | TGTGCCAGCAGCATACTAGCGGGACCGAACACCGGGGAGCTGTTTTTT | 16 | TRBJ2-2 | . | TRBD2 | TRBV7-2
CASSRTANTEAFF | TGTGCCAGCAGCCGGACAGCGAACACTGAAGCTTTCTTT | 13 | TRBJ1-1 | few | . | TRBV3-1/TRBV3-2
CASSQDRGFSEQYF | TGCGCCAGCAGCCAAGATCGGGGGTTCTCCGAGCAGTACTTC | 14 | TRBJ2-7 | few | . | TRBV4-3
CAISETIGTGGIRDGYTF | TGTGCCATCAGTGAGACTATTGGGACAGGGGGGATTCGGGATGGCTACACCTTC | 18 | TRBJ1-2 | . | TRBD1 | TRBV10-3
CASSLEGRGMTEAFF | TGTGCCAGCAGCTTAGAGGGCAGGGGAATGACTGAAGCTTTCTTT | 15 | TRBJ1-1 | . | . | TRBV7-2
CAWSLAGRQETQYF | TGTGCCTGGAGTCTAGCGGGCCGCCAAGAGACCCAGTACTTC | 14 | TRBJ2-5 | . | TRBD2 | TRBV30
CAWSVGQGLYEQYF | TGTGCCTGGAGTGTGGGACAGGGGCTCTACGAGCAGTACTTC | 14 | TRBJ2-7 | once | TRBD1 | TRBV30
CASSSPSGSETQYF | TGTGCCAGCAGCTCTCCTAGCGGGAGCGAGACCCAGTACTTC | 14 | TRBJ2-5 | once | TRBD2 | TRBV7-2
CASSPPAGLTGELFF | TGTGCCAGCAGTCCCCCGGCAGGTCTCACCGGGGAGCTGTTTTTT | 15 | TRBJ2-2 | few | . | TRBV6-2/TRBV6-3
CASELASGGPYTDTQYF | TGTGCCAGCGAGCTGGCTAGCGGGGGACCTTACACAGATACGCAGTATTTT | 17 | TRBJ2-3 | once | TRBD2 | TRBV19
CASSAGIYYEQYF | TGTGCCAGCAGCGCCGGGATTTACTACGAGCAGTACTTC | 13 | TRBJ2-7 | . | . | TRBV6-6
CASSLFASGRSNTGELFF | TGTGCCAGCAGCTTATTTGCTAGCGGGAGGTCGAACACCGGGGAGCTGTTTTTT | 18 | TRBJ2-2 | . | TRBD2 | TRBV7-6
CASSPRSPGGAGTDTQYF | TGTGCCAGCAGCCCGAGGAGCCCGGGGGGGGCGGGCACAGATACGCAGTATTTT | 18 | TRBJ2-3 | . | TRBD2 | TRBV7-6